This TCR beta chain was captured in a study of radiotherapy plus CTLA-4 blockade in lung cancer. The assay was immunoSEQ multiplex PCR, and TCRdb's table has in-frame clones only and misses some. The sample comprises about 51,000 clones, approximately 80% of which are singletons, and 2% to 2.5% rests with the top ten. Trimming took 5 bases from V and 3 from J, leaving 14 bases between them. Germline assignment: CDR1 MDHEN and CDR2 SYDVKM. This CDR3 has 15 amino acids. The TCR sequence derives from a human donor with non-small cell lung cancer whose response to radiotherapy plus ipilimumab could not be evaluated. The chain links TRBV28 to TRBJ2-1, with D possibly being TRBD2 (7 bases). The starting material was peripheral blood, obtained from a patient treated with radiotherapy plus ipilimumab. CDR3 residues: CASSNSGGNYNEQFF. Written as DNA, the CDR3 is TGTGCCAGCAGTAATTCGGGGGGCAACTACAATGAGCAGTTCTTC.